This T cell receptor (beta chain) derives from a study of shared clonotypes between healthy human individuals. Study as a whole: Per donor, CD8 memory used one plate, CD8 naive used two, CD4 memory used three and CD4 naive used three. Study findings and constraints: Clonotype sharing among donors was expected to depend on sequencing depth.

Trimming at V came to 4 bases and at J to 9 bases, leaving 6 bases not matched to a gene. The CDR3 loop spans 14 amino acids. The V gene's germline CDR1 is SQVTM and CDR2 ANQGSEA. To note about this clone: Its antigen is still unknown. A far larger clone is one base from this, pointing to a likely read error.

Profiling relied on immunoSEQ multiplex PCR, and the TCRdb table lists in-frame clones only, not all of them. The sample shows about 980,000 clones, approximately 80% of them seen only once. The split of CD4+ cells yielded CD45RA+ naive and CD45RA-negative memory subsets. The chain couples TRBV29-1 to TRBJ2-2; 12 bases map to TRBD1. This TCR was sampled from a man younger than 30 in good health. The sample comprised memory CD4+ T cells sorted from blood. Regarding subset: CD45RA-negative fraction. In DNA, the CDR3 is TGCAGCGTTGTAAGGGACAGGGGGCCCAGGGAGCTGTTTTTT. Protein sequence: CSVVRDRGPRELFF.